Shown below are 19 T cell receptor beta chains from a single sample sequenced in a study of monozygotic twins with inflammatory bowel disease. After re-calling the 5' RACE reads, TCRdb lists one entry per CDR3 protein, DNA absent. The sample holds approximately 45,000 distinct CDR3 sequences. The source material was blood. The receptors derive from a human donor with ulcerative colitis or Crohn's disease, or a healthy co-twin of an affected twin (not recorded which).

The CDR3: CASSPFAGVGQPQHF. The gene calls are TRBV6-5 and TRBJ1-5; the D call from TCRdb, TRBD1, cannot be confirmed without DNA. CDR3 size: 15 residues. The germline CDR1 and CDR2 sequences are MNHEY and SVGAGI.

This chain joins TRBV19 and TRBJ1-5; the D call from TCRdb, TRBD1, cannot be confirmed without DNA. Germline loops: CDR1 LNHDA, CDR2 SQIVND (reference sequence). This CDR3 contains 20 residues. The CDR3 protein is CASSRPRDREYRYSNQPQHF. Full variable domain (remainder filled in from reference TRBV19 and TRBJ1-5): DGGITQSPKYLFRKEGQNVTLSCEQNLNHDAMYWYRQDPGQGLRLIYYSQIVNDFQKGDIAEGYSVSREKKESFPLTVTSAQKNPTAFYLCASSRPRDREYRYSNQPQHFGDGTRLSIL.

The V call is TRBV6-1, the J call TRBJ1-1; TCRdb designates TRBD1, a call that cannot be tested without DNA. This CDR3 contains 14 residues. Germline CDR1 is MNHNS and CDR2 is SASEGT. The CDR3 here is CASSQGVGVTEAFF.

The chain combines TRBV3-1 with TRBJ2-2; TCRdb's assignment of TRBD2 cannot be checked, as there is no DNA. The CDR3 consists of 16 residues. CDR1 and CDR2 from the germline V gene are LGHDT and YNNKEL (reference sequence). This CDR3 reads CASSRLPGGGAGELFF.

The chain has TRBV7-9 and TRBJ2-5. The CDR3 is 12 residues long. CDR1 is SEHNR, CDR2 FQNEAQ, per germline (reference sequence). This chain's CDR3 is CASGLTMGTQYF.

The chain has TRBV2 and TRBJ2-6. The CDR3 loop spans 13 amino acids. Germline V gene lookup returns CDR1 SNHLY and CDR2 FYNNEI. CDR3 sequence reads: CASRGTGANVLTF.

This chain uses TRBV5-4 with TRBJ1-6. Germline values: CDR1 SGHNT, CDR2 YYREEE (reference sequence). The CDR3 extends over 14 amino acids. The CDR3 spells CASSLDRLGSPLHF.

The CDR3: CASSAYGASGNTIYF. This rearrangement joins TRBV7-9 to TRBJ1-3; no DNA is available, so the TRBD1 call from TCRdb remains unchecked. This CDR3 has 15 residues. Looked up from germline, CDR1 is SEHNR and CDR2 is FQNEAQ (reference sequence).

This chain links TRBV6-1 with TRBJ2-2. The germline CDR1 and CDR2 sequences are MNHNS and SASEGT. The CDR3 has 14 amino acids. CDR3 loop: CAIRRSVNTGELFF.

The J gene is TRBJ2-5, the V gene TRBV5-1; lacking DNA, the TRBD2 call made by TCRdb goes unchecked. Germline V lookup: CDR1 SGHRS, CDR2 YFSETQ. The CDR3 spans 15 residues. The chain's CDR3 is CASSSGTAGGETQYF. The variable domain in full, with the rest retrieved from reference TRBV5-1 and TRBJ2-5, is KAGVTQTPRYLIKTRGQQVTLSCSPISGHRSVSWYQQTPGQGLQFLFEYFSETQRNKGNFPGRFSGRQFSNSRSEMNVSTLELGDSALYLCASSSGTAGGETQYFGPGTRLLVL.

The chain combines TRBV20-1 with TRBJ1-2. The germline V gene encodes CDR1 DFQATT and CDR2 SNEGSKA (reference sequence). There are 16 residues in the CDR3. The chain's CDR3 is CSARVGVSSIINGYTF.

The chain is built from TRBV5-1 and TRBJ2-2. The CDR3 is 13 amino acids. The germline V gene has CDR1 SGHRS and CDR2 YFSETQ. CDR3 loop: CASSFWGTGELFF.

The rearrangement links TRBV4-2 to TRBJ1-5. This CDR3 contains 17 residues. The V gene's germline CDR1 is LGHNA and CDR2 YNFKEQ. The CDR3 is CASSHPQTGLGNQPQHF.

The rearrangement uses TRBV7-9 and TRBJ1-2. CDR1 and CDR2 (germline): SEHNR, FQNEAQ (reference sequence). The CDR3 has 13 amino acids. The CDR3 sequence: CASSDSARYGYTF.

The rearrangement joins TRBV12-3 or TRBV12-4 to TRBJ1-5; the TCRdb call, TRBD1, lacks DNA for checking. The CDR3 loop spans 16 amino acids. CDR3 protein: CASSPGTPYSNQPQHF.

The gene calls are TRBV5-5 and TRBJ1-6. Germline V gene data show CDR1 as SGHKS and CDR2 as YYEKEE (reference sequence). This CDR3 has 14 residues. CDR3 residues: CASSSGQTNSPLHF.

The V and J genes are TRBV7-9 and TRBJ2-3; the TRBD2 assignment by TCRdb is unverifiable without DNA. The CDR3 totals 17 residues. The germline gives CDR1 SEHNR, CDR2 FQNEAQ (reference sequence). CDR3 residues: CASSPSAAGGPTDTQYF.

The chain has TRBV20-1 and TRBJ2-3. The germline V gene has CDR1 DFQATT and CDR2 SNEGSKA (reference sequence). The CDR3 covers 11 residues. This CDR3 reads CSGYSGDTQYF.

The chain is built from TRBV15 and TRBJ2-3; TCRdb calls TRBD2, which cannot be checked without DNA. Germline loops: CDR1 LNHNV, CDR2 YYDKDF (reference sequence). This CDR3 has 16 amino acids. The CDR3 spells CATSREVRARSDTQYF.